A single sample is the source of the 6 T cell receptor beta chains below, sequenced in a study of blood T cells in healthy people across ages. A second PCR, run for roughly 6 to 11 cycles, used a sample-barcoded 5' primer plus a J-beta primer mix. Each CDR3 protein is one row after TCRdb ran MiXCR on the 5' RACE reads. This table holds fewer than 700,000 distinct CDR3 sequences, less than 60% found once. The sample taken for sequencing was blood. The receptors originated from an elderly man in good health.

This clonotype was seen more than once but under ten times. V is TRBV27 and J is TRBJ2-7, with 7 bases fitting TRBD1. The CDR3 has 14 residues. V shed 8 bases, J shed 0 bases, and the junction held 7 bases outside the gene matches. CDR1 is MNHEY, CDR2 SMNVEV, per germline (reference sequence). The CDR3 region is CASRDRVSSYEQYF. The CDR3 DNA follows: TGTGCCAGCCGAGACAGGGTGAGCTCCTACGAGCAGTACTTC.

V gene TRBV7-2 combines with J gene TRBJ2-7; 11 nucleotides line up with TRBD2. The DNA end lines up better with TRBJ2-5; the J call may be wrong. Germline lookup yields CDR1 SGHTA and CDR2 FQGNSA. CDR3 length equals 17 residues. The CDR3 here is CASSLASSGRRWETQYF. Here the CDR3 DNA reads TGTGCCAGCAGCTTAGCGTCTAGCGGGAGGAGGTGGGAGACCCAGTACTTC.

The CDR3 loop is CSATNRGQGGYTF. DNA of the CDR3: TGCAGTGCTACCAACAGGGGGCAAGGTGGCTACACCTTC. V is TRBV20-1 and J is TRBJ1-2; TRBD1 agrees at 9 bases. This CDR3 is 13 amino acids long. Germline assignment: CDR1 DFQATT and CDR2 SNEGSKA (reference sequence). V was pared by 4 bases and J by 7 bases, with 7 bases of the junction left unmatched.

The CDR3 region has the DNA TGCAGCGTTGTTACGGACACTGAAGCTTTCTTT. It encodes CSVVTDTEAFF. The V and J genes are TRBV29-1 and TRBJ1-1; no firm D call. This CDR3 has 11 amino acids. The ends were cut back, 4 bases at V and 3 bases at J, with 6 bases in the middle. CDR1 SQVTM and CDR2 ANQGSEA come from the germline V gene.

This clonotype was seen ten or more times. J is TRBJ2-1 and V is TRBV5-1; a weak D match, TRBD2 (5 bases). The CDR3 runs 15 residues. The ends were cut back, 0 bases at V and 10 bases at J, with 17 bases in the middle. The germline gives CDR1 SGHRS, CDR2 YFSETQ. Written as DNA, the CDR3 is TGCGCCAGCAGCTTGGATGGGCCCCCAGAGCGGGAGCAGTTCTTC. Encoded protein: CASSLDGPPEREQFF. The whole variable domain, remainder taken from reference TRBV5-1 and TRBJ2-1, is KAGVTQTPRYLIKTRGQQVTLSCSPISGHRSVSWYQQTPGQGLQFLFEYFSETQRNKGNFPGRFSGRQFSNSRSEMNVSTLELGDSALYLCASSLDGPPEREQFFGPGTRLTVL.

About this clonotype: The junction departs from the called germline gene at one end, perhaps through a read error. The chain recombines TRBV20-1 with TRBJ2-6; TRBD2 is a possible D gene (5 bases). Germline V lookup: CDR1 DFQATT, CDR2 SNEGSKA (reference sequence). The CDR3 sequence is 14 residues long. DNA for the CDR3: TGCAGTACTAGGTTCTACTCTGGGGCCAACGTCCTGACTTTC. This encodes CSTRFYSGANVLTF.